This paragraph covers one T cell receptor (beta chain) sequence. This sample is part of a study of blood T cell repertoires in COVID-19. The wider study: The United States, Italy and Spain provided the acute and convalescent COVID-19 samples.

CDR1 SEHNR and CDR2 FQNEAQ come from the germline V gene (reference sequence). V was shortened by 1 base and J by 7 bases, with 8 bases between the two germline ends. This CDR3 has 13 amino acids. Original handling: How many nucleated cells were present was estimated from reference gene primer amplification. The data were produced by immunoSEQ multiplex PCR, yet TCRdb's version contains in-frame clones alone and is incomplete. D and trimming were read from the DNA, whereas the V and J calls and clone size are those reported in that table. The data contain approximately 99,000 clones, around nine tenths of them singletons.

The receptor was derived from a man between 45 and 60 years old with COVID-19, enrolled during active disease. V gene TRBV7-9 combines with J gene TRBJ2-1, with a tentative D call TRBD1 (5 bases). The specimen was peripheral blood. The CDR3 DNA reads TGTGCCAGCAGCTTAGGCAGGGCAAATGAGCAGTTCTTC. Its translation is CASSLGRANEQFF.